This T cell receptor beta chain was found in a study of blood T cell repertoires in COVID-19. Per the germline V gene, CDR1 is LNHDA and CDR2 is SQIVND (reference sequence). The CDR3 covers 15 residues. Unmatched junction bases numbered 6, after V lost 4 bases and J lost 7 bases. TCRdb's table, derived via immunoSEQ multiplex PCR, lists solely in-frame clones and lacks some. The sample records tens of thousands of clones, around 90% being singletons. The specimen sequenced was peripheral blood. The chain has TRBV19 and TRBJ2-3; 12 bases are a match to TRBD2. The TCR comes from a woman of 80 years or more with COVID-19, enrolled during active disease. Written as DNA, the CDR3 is TGTGCCAGTAGTACGACTAGCGGGGGACCAAATACGCAGTATTTT. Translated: CASSTTSGGPNTQYF.